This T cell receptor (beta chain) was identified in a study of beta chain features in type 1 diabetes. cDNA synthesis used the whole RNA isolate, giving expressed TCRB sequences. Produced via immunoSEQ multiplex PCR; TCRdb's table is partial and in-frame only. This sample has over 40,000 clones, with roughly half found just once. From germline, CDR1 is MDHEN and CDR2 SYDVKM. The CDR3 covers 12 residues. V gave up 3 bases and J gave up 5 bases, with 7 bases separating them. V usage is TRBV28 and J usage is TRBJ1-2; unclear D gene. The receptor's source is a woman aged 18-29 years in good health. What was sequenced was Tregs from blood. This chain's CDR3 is CASSFARYGYTF. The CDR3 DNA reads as TGTGCCAGCAGTTTCGCTAGATATGGCTACACCTTC.